The 19 T cell receptor beta chains below come from one sample, sequenced in a study of cytomegalovirus exposure and HLA in healthy donors. 13 Jbeta primers and 60 Vbeta primers were used for the PCR. Only in-frame clones appear in the TCRdb table, and some are missing; sequencing was by immunoSEQ multiplex PCR. The table lists 170,000 or so clones, approximately 80% of them singletons. The specimen was PBMCs. All receptors derive from a man between 18 and 29 years old in good health and CMV-seronegative.

As concerns this clone: Other DNA sequences in the same sample also yield this CDR3. Here the CDR3 reads CASSVGGDTEAFF. The CDR3 DNA sequence: TGTGCCAGCAGCGTAGGGGGAGACACTGAAGCTTTCTTT. The J gene is TRBJ1-1, the V gene TRBV9; D not resolved. Germline-derived CDR1 and CDR2 are SGDLS and YYNGEE. Trimming pared 0 bases from V and 3 bases from J, leaving 6 bases between. This CDR3 spans 13 amino acids.

The chain employs TRBV5-1 and TRBJ2-7, with 8 bases lining up with TRBD2. The trim removed 5 bases at V and 2 bases at J, leaving 6 bases unmatched. CDR1 is SGHRS, CDR2 YFSETQ, per germline. CDR3 length: 14 amino acids. CDR3 sequence: CASSPERGTYEQYF. CDR3 in DNA: TGCGCCAGCAGTCCGGAGCGGGGGACCTACGAGCAGTACTTC.

The rearrangement uses TRBV5-1 and TRBJ2-1, with TRBD1 matching over 7 bases. V was clipped by 4 bases and J by 9 bases; unmatched bases: 7. The CDR3 extends over 13 amino acids. Germline assignment: CDR1 SGHRS and CDR2 YFSETQ. CDR3 sequence reads: CASSDRQGGEQFF. The CDR3 DNA sequence: TGCGCCAGCAGCGATAGACAGGGCGGTGAGCAGTTCTTC.

This chain links TRBV7-2 with TRBJ2-7; 11 bases line up with TRBD1. Germline loops: CDR1 SGHTA, CDR2 FQGNSA. V shed 5 bases and J 2 bases; nucleotides not matched to a gene: 8. This CDR3 has 16 amino acids. The CDR3 DNA is TGTGCCAGCAGCCGCGAGGGGACAGGGGGTACCTACGAGCAGTACTTC. Its translation: CASSREGTGGTYEQYF.

This rearrangement joins TRBV7-9 to TRBJ2-2; TRBD2 aligns across 8 bases. The CDR3 extends over 16 amino acids. After removal of 0 bases from V and 6 bases from J, the junction contained 6 bases not matched to a gene. The V gene's germline CDR1 is SEHNR and CDR2 FQNEAQ (reference sequence). The chain's CDR3 is CASSLALSGRAGELFF. The CDR3 nucleotides are TGTGCCAGCAGCTTAGCGCTTTCCGGGAGGGCCGGGGAGCTGTTTTTT.

The CDR3 coding sequence is TGTGCCAGCAGCTTAGTAGCGGGGGTATACAATGAGCAGTTCTTC. Encoded protein: CASSLVAGVYNEQFF. The V call is TRBV7-6, the J call TRBJ2-1; 9 nucleotides match TRBD2. From germline, CDR1 is SGHVS and CDR2 FNYEAQ. J lost 4 bases, V lost 1 base, and 2 bases had no gene match. The CDR3 runs 15 residues.

The V gene is TRBV10-3, the J gene TRBJ2-3, with 7 bases fitting TRBD2. V shed 5 bases and J 6 bases; nucleotides not matched to a gene: 14. Germline CDR1 ENHRY, CDR2 SYGVKD. The CDR3 runs 16 residues. The CDR3 DNA reads TGTGCCATCAGTCTTAGCAGCGGGGAGAGAGGGGATACGCAGTATTTT. This codes for CAISLSSGERGDTQYF.

The chain recombines TRBV6-5 with TRBJ1-6; the D is unclear. The V gene lost 1 base and the J gene lost 7 bases, with 8 bases spanning the gap. CDR1 MNHEY and CDR2 SVGAGI come from the germline V gene. The CDR3 has 14 residues. CDR3 amino acids: CASSYYGVNSPLHF. DNA of the CDR3: TGTGCCAGCAGTTACTATGGAGTGAATTCACCCCTCCACTTT.

This clone appeared once. The chain couples TRBV4-1 to TRBJ2-5; 14 positions agree with TRBD2. The V gene end was trimmed by 3 bases and the J gene end by 4 bases; junction bases not matched to a gene: 4. The CDR3 loop spans 16 amino acids. CDR1 is MGHRA and CDR2 is YSYEKL in the germline V gene. DNA for the CDR3: TGCGCCAGCAGCCAGGGACTAGCGGGAGAGGGAGAGACCCAGTACTTC. It encodes CASSQGLAGEGETQYF.

The chain combines TRBV11-2 with TRBJ1-2; a weak D match, TRBD1 (6 bases). V was pared by 4 bases and J by 8 bases, with 17 bases between. The germline CDR1 and CDR2 sequences are SGHAT and FQNNGV. The CDR3 sequence is 14 residues long. The CDR3 region has the DNA TGTGCCAGCAGCTCTACTACAGGGATCGGAGGCTACACCTTC. It is translated as CASSSTTGIGGYTF.

J is TRBJ2-7 and V is TRBV10-3; the D is unclear. The germline V and J ends were trimmed by 10 bases and 3 bases, with 13 bases remaining between them. This CDR3 comprises 12 residues. The germline CDR1 and CDR2 sequences are ENHRY and SYGVKD. CDR3 residues: CATTGQGYEQYF. The CDR3 DNA is TGTGCCACCACGGGTCAAGGCTACGAGCAGTACTTC.

The gene calls are TRBV5-1 and TRBJ2-5, with D tentatively TRBD2 (5 bases). The last part of the DNA fits TRBJ2-7 better; the J call may be wrong. CDR1 SGHRS and CDR2 YFSETQ come from the germline V gene. This CDR3 comprises 15 residues. CDR3 coding DNA: TGCGCCAGCAGCTTGGAGTTCGGACTTTCATACGAGCAGTACTTC. It encodes CASSLEFGLSYEQYF.

V usage is TRBV6-5 and J usage is TRBJ2-5, with D tentatively TRBD1 (6 bases). This CDR3 region has 13 residues. Looked up from germline, CDR1 is MNHEY and CDR2 is SVGAGI. V lost 8 bases and J 5 bases, leaving 15 bases between the germline ends. CDR3 residues: CASAWGPGETQYF. CDR3 nucleotide sequence: TGTGCCAGCGCTTGGGGGCCGGGGGAGACCCAGTACTTC.

The chain is built from TRBV7-2 and TRBJ2-7, with 8 bases aligning to TRBD1. V lost 5 bases to trimming and J lost 7 bases; unmatched junction nucleotides: 13. The germline gives CDR1 SGHTA, CDR2 FQGNSA. The CDR3 is 15 amino acids. In DNA, the CDR3 is TGTGCCAGCAGCCCCCCGGGGCAGGGGGCGGGGGAGCAGTACTTC. Encoded protein: CASSPPGQGAGEQYF.

The chain combines TRBV5-1 with TRBJ1-5; D remains unclear. V was trimmed by 5 bases and J by 2 bases, leaving 11 bases between them. The CDR3 runs to 14 residues. CDR1 and CDR2 from the germline V gene are SGHRS and YFSETQ. The CDR3 DNA is TGCGCCAGCAGGGCGGACTTGGGCAATCAGCCCCAGCATTTT. This codes for CASRADLGNQPQHF.

This rearrangement joins TRBV5-1 to TRBJ2-3; D gene ambiguous. The germline V gene has CDR1 SGHRS and CDR2 YFSETQ. The CDR3 is 15 residues long. V shed 2 bases and J shed 0 bases, with 10 bases lying between them. The CDR3 coding sequence is TGCGCCAGCAGCTTAAACCGCGCTAGCACAGATACGCAGTATTTT. Protein product: CASSLNRASTDTQYF.

The J gene is TRBJ2-1, the V gene TRBV7-2, with TRBD1 matching 9 bases. The V gene's germline CDR1 is SGHTA and CDR2 FQGNSA. The CDR3 runs to 12 residues. Losses at the gene ends were 6 bases for V and 7 bases for J; bases not matched to a gene: 1. In DNA form, the CDR3 reads TGTGCCAGCAGGACAGGGGGGAATGAGCAGTTCTTC. Amino acid sequence: CASRTGGNEQFF.

The chain joins TRBV7-2 to TRBJ1-2; no definite D call. Germline V CDR1 and CDR2: SGHTA, FQGNSA. The length of the CDR3 is 13 residues. V lost 2 bases and J 8 bases, leaving 12 bases between the germline ends. Here the CDR3 reads CASSLFRGFGYTF. In DNA, the CDR3 is TGTGCCAGCAGCTTATTCCGCGGATTCGGCTACACCTTC.

The chain employs TRBV6-5 and TRBJ2-5, with TRBD2 matching over 11 bases. Germline assignment: CDR1 MNHEY and CDR2 SVGAGI. CDR3 length: 14 amino acids. J was trimmed by 9 bases and V by 2 bases; bases with no gene match: 5. The CDR3 nucleotides are TGTGCCAGCAGTTACGAGGGACTAGCGGTTTCCCAGTACTTC. This gives the protein CASSYEGLAVSQYF.